This entry lists 13 T cell receptor beta chains sequenced from one sample in a study of blood T cell repertoires in COVID-19. The method was immunoSEQ multiplex PCR; TCRdb's version includes in-frame clones alone and lacks a portion of them. The data hold about 130,000 clones, with about four fifths observed a single time. Sample: peripheral blood. The receptors derive from a middle-aged man with active or convalescent COVID-19.

This clone was counted between two and nine times. V gene TRBV15 combines with J gene TRBJ2-7, with 9 bases that match TRBD1. V shed 5 bases, J shed 3 bases, and the junction held 5 bases outside the gene matches. This CDR3 spans 14 amino acids. CDR1 LNHNV and CDR2 YYDKDF come from the germline V gene (reference sequence). The CDR3 spells CATSVGTGYYEQYF. As DNA, the CDR3 is TGTGCCACCAGCGTAGGGACAGGGTACTACGAGCAGTACTTC.

The rearrangement links TRBV5-1 to TRBJ2-5; D is perhaps TRBD1 (6 bases). The germline gives CDR1 SGHRS, CDR2 YFSETQ. This CDR3 has 14 amino acids. V lost 0 bases, J lost 2 bases, and 8 bases lay in between. This chain's CDR3 is CASSLERGQETQYF. In DNA form, the CDR3 reads TGCGCCAGCAGCTTGGAAAGGGGGCAAGAGACCCAGTACTTC.

The chain joins TRBV3-1 (or the pseudogene TRBV3-2) to TRBJ2-5; D might be TRBD1 (5 bases). The CDR3 extends over 15 amino acids. Trimming left V 1 base short and J 2 bases short, with 11 bases between. Germline CDR1 reads LGHDT; CDR2 reads YNNKEL (reference sequence). The CDR3 DNA reads as TGTGCCAGCAGCCAAGTCACGACAGTACAAGAGACCCAGTACTTC. It yields the protein CASSQVTTVQETQYF.

The V and J genes are TRBV24-1 and TRBJ2-4; 8 bases align to TRBD2. The V and J ends lost 4 bases and 0 bases, in that order; junction bases with no gene match: 4. The CDR3 length is 16 residues. CDR1 and CDR2 (germline): KGHDR, SFDVKD. DNA for the CDR3: TGTGCCACCAGTGACGGGGGGGATATAGCCAAAAACATTCAGTACTTC. It translates to CATSDGGDIAKNIQYF.

The chain carries TRBV30 and TRBJ2-7; D possibly corresponds to TRBD1 (6 bases). CDR1 GTSNPN and CDR2 SVGIG come from the germline V gene (reference sequence). V lost 4 bases, J lost 5 bases, and 21 bases lay in between. The CDR3 length is 15 residues. The CDR3 reads CAWTTGTSNSNEQYF. CDR3 sequence (DNA): TGTGCCTGGACCACCGGGACATCAAACTCGAACGAGCAGTACTTC.

The V gene is TRBV4-3, the J gene TRBJ2-7; TRBD2 is a possible D gene (5 bases). Trimming pared 3 bases from V and 2 bases from J, leaving 17 bases between. Per the germline V gene, CDR1 is LGHNA and CDR2 is YSLEER. The CDR3 totals 16 residues. CDR3 nucleotide sequence: TGCGCCAGCAGCCATGCGGGCTCAGACAACGCCTACGAGCAGTACTTC. It encodes CASSHAGSDNAYEQYF.

The chain links TRBV6-1 to TRBJ2-7, with D perhaps TRBD1 (5 bases). Germline V lookup: CDR1 MNHNS, CDR2 SASEGT. The CDR3 has 13 amino acids. V was pared by 1 base and J by 4 bases, with 8 bases between. The CDR3: CASSEGRVYEQYF. CDR3 in DNA: TGTGCCAGCAGTGAAGGCAGGGTTTACGAGCAGTACTTC.

CDR3 residues: CAWSDYRSSYEQYF. The CDR3, as DNA: TGTGCCTGGAGTGACTACCGGAGCTCCTACGAGCAGTACTTC. The chain couples TRBV30 to TRBJ2-7; D unresolved. CDR3 length: 14 amino acids. Trimming removed 1 base at V and 0 bases at J, with 10 bases between. The germline V gene encodes CDR1 GTSNPN and CDR2 SVGIG (reference sequence). Looking up the rest from reference TRBV30 and TRBJ2-7 gives the full variable domain: SQTIHQWPATLVQPVGSPLSLECTVEGTSNPNLYWYRQAAGRGLQLLFYSVGIGQISSEVPQNLSASRPQDRQFILSSKKLLLSDSGFYLCAWSDYRSSYEQYFGPGTRLTVT.

The chain combines TRBV5-5 with TRBJ2-3; D is possibly TRBD2 (7 bases). Trimming removed 4 bases at V and 4 bases at J, with 13 bases between. Germline V lookup: CDR1 SGHKS, CDR2 YYEKEE (reference sequence). The length of the CDR3 is 14 residues. The CDR3 sequence: CASSLRGGADTQYF. Written as DNA, the CDR3 is TGTGCCAGCAGCCTTAGGGGGGGTGCAGATACGCAGTATTTT.

The chain combines TRBV6-1 with TRBJ1-5; no reliable D call. The germline V gene has CDR1 MNHNS and CDR2 SASEGT. The CDR3 runs to 15 residues. The ends were cut back, 1 base at V and 2 bases at J, with 9 bases in the middle. DNA of the CDR3: TGTGCCAGCAGTGAAGGCTGGGAGCGCAATCAGCCCCAGCATTTT. This codes for CASSEGWERNQPQHF.

The chain is built from TRBV28 and TRBJ1-3, with 7 bases matching TRBD1. V was clipped by 6 bases and J by 8 bases; unmatched bases: 10. Germline CDR1 and CDR2: MDHEN and SYDVKM. The length of the CDR3 is 14 residues. CDR3 DNA sequence: TGTGCCAGCAGGCCTCCGGGACAGTCTCACACCATATATTTT. It encodes CASRPPGQSHTIYF.

V gene TRBV6-4 combines with J gene TRBJ2-1; 14 nucleotides match TRBD2. Germline trimming cut 8 bases from V and 9 bases from J; bases unmatched to any gene: 9. From germline, CDR1 is MRHNA and CDR2 SNTAGT. CDR3 size: 15 residues. DNA for the CDR3: TGTGCCAGCGCCCTGACTAGCGGGGGGGCTGGTGAGCAGTTCTTC. Its translation is CASALTSGGAGEQFF.

J is TRBJ1-1 and V is TRBV29-1; 7 bases map to TRBD1. The V gene's germline CDR1 is SQVTM and CDR2 ANQGSEA. There are 13 residues in the CDR3. With 8 bases clipped from V and 4 bases from J, the junction kept 10 bases outside the gene matches. CDR3 sequence reads: CSIHRGSGTEAFF. The CDR3 DNA reads TGCAGCATACACAGGGGATCAGGCACTGAAGCTTTCTTT.